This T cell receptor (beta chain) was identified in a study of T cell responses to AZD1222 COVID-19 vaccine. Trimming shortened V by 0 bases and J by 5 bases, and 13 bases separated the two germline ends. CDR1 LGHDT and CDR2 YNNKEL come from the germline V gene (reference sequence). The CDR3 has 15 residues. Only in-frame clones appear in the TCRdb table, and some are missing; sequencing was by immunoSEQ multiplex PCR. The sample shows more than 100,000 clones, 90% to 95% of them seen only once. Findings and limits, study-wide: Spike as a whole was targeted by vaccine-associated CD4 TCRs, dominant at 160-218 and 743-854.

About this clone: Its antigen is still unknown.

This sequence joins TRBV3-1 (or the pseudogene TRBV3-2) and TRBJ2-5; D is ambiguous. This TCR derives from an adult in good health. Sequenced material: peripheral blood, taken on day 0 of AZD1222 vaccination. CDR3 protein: CASSQDFLNDETQYF. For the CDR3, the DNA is TGTGCCAGCAGCCAAGATTTCCTAAATGACGAGACCCAGTACTTC.